This T cell receptor (beta chain) was sequenced during a study of beta chain features in type 1 diabetes. The study, taken as a whole, reports: For Type 1 diabetes patients, all four CD4+ subsets carried TCRB CDR3s that were moderately but significantly shorter. The similarity of naive, central memory and Treg TCRB repertoires appeared greater among patients than among healthy donors. Diminished insertions and augmented deletions at VDJ junctions characterized type 1 diabetes patients.

Of the isolated RNA, all was reverse transcribed, and so the sequenced material was expressed TCRB transcripts. Method: immunoSEQ multiplex PCR; TCRdb's copy keeps in-frame clones and lacks some. The table records approximately 46,000 clones, approximately 40% of them present only once. Every donor provided one heparinised blood draw, which averaged approximately 100 mL. This CDR3 region has 14 residues. Germline V gene data show CDR1 as SGHVS and CDR2 as FQNEAQ. Deletions cut 5 bases from V and 4 bases from J, with 15 bases between. Concerning this clone: Its target is not known.

Sequenced material: stem cell memory CD4+ T cells from blood. The receptor was derived from a man younger than 45 with type 1 diabetes. J is TRBJ2-7 and V is TRBV7-8, with D perhaps TRBD2 (6 bases). This CDR3 reads CASSLKREVYEQYF. CDR3 DNA: TGTGCCAGCAGCCTCAAGAGGGAGGTTTACGAGCAGTACTTC.